What follows is one TCR beta chain and its context. The antigen is undetermined. It was with 60 Vbeta and 13 Jbeta primers that the PCR ran. Assay: immunoSEQ multiplex PCR; the TCRdb copy retains only in-frame clones and omits some. The sample yields roughly 200,000 clones, approximately 84% seen once. These data originate in a study of cytomegalovirus exposure and HLA in healthy donors. Study-level findings and limits: Earlier analysis found most TCR beta V segments productive about 87% or about 30% of the time. Later, an analysis found that common viral pathogens appeared to be linked with several of the most significant clusters.

Losses at the gene ends were 2 bases for V and 7 bases for J; bases not matched to a gene: 4. Germline CDR1 reads WSHSY; CDR2 reads SAAADI. CDR3 length: 13 residues. The chain couples TRBV10-2 to TRBJ1-2; TRBD1 aligns across 7 bases. The sequenced sample was PBMCs. The TCR originated in a woman in her thirties or forties in good health and CMV-seronegative. The CDR3 here is CASSETTGAGYTF. The CDR3, as DNA: TGCGCCAGCAGTGAGACCACAGGGGCTGGCTACACCTTC.